This T cell receptor beta chain came from a study of low-dose radiotherapy and immunotherapy resistance in tumors. As for time point: before trial treatment. Nivolumab, ipilimumab, aspirin, low-dose cyclophosphamide and low-dose radiotherapy were given to donors. The table lists this clonotype with many counts. It was with a constant-region primer and a V-primer adapter that TCRs were amplified over roughly 18 PCR cycles. Each CDR3 protein is one row after TCRdb ran MiXCR on the reads. The sample has about 46,000 distinct CDR3 sequences; over 9.5% are singletons. This specimen was PBMCs, taken before treatment. The sequence was collected from a female donor with ovarian cancer.

CDR3 residues: CASSLTGANYGYTF. CDR3 sequence (DNA): TGTGCCAGCAGTTTAACAGGGGCTAACTATGGCTACACCTTC. The chain carries TRBV6-6 and TRBJ1-2; 7 bases fit TRBD1. The germline V gene has CDR1 MNHNY and CDR2 SVGAGI (reference sequence). V lost 4 bases and J lost 0; bases outside the gene matches: 2. CDR3 size: 14 residues.